This passage covers 26 T cell receptor beta chains from one sample sequenced in a study of T cell responses to AZD1222 COVID-19 vaccine (dated by TCRdb to about 2021). The time point label, read with the paper, signifies: about 28 days (+/-7) after the second vaccine dose. Library prep was done by the immunoSEQ multiplex PCR assay. TCRdb mirrors the immuneACCESS table, restricted to in-frame sequences. Some clones are absent from its copies; in checked studies, under half trace to an unresolved V gene, and the reason for the others is unknown. The sample includes about 31,000 clones, with around nine tenths observed a single time. The top ten hold less than 15% of the sample. Material: peripheral blood, obtained 28 days after the second AZD1222 dose. These receptor sequences come from an adult who received the AZD1222 COVID-19 vaccine.

The chain couples TRBV6-5 to TRBJ1-6, with no clear D. With 3 bases removed from V and 11 bases from J, the gap between germline ends came to 20 bases. Germline CDR1 is MNHEY and CDR2 is SVGAGI. This CDR3 has 16 amino acids. The CDR3 region is CASSYNRLAGVTPLHF. CDR3 nucleotides: TGTGCCAGCAGTTATAATCGTTTGGCAGGCGTGACACCCCTCCACTTT.

This chain uses TRBV7-9 with TRBJ1-6; tentative D call: TRBD1 (5 bases). V was clipped by 4 bases and J by 7 bases, with 17 bases between them. Germline CDR1 is SEHNR and CDR2 is FQNEAQ (reference sequence). This CDR3 has 16 residues. CDR3 sequence reads: CASSSLRAGLNSPLHF. CDR3 bases: TGTGCCAGCAGCTCTCTCCGGGCAGGGCTGAATTCACCCCTCCACTTT.

The rearrangement joins TRBV12-3 or TRBV12-4 to TRBJ2-7; tentatively, D is TRBD2 (5 bases). The CDR3 is 10 residues long. V was clipped by 11 bases and J by 5 bases, with 10 bases between them. In DNA form, the CDR3 reads TGTGCCTCCGGGATCAACGAGCAGTACTTC. It codes for CASGINEQYF.

V is TRBV7-2 and J is TRBJ1-5; D is uncertain. CDR3 length: 18 amino acids. From germline, CDR1 is SGHTA and CDR2 FQGNSA. The V gene lost 1 base and the J gene lost 2 bases, with 18 bases spanning the gap. CDR3 residues: CASSLGLYRLMGNQPQHF. In DNA, the CDR3 is TGTGCCAGCAGCTTAGGCCTATATCGACTAATGGGCAATCAGCCCCAGCATTTT.

Here the CDR3 DNA reads TGTGCCAGCAGTCCAATCCCTTTAGGCGAGCAGTACTTC. Its translation: CASSPIPLGEQYF. The chain has TRBV28 and TRBJ2-7; the D is unclear. Germline lookup yields CDR1 MDHEN and CDR2 SYDVKM. This CDR3 comprises 13 residues. V was pared by 5 bases and J by 6 bases, with 14 bases between.

The gene calls are TRBV6-5 and TRBJ2-3, with D possibly TRBD1 on 7 matching bases. Germline CDR1 is MNHEY and CDR2 is SVGAGI. V gave up 0 bases and J gave up 7 bases, with 17 bases separating them. The CDR3 is made up of 16 amino acids. The CDR3 loop reads CASSYSRRQGGNTQYF. CDR3 bases: TGTGCCAGCAGTTACTCGCGGCGGCAGGGGGGAAATACGCAGTATTTT.

This rearrangement joins TRBV28 to TRBJ1-2, with TRBD1 matching 9 bases. CDR3 size: 16 residues. V gave up 1 base and J gave up 1 base; unmatched junction bases: 4. CDR1 and CDR2 from the germline V gene are MDHEN and SYDVKM. The CDR3 protein is CASSLSGTGINYGYTF. The CDR3 coding sequence is TGTGCCAGCAGTTTATCCGGGACAGGGATTAACTATGGCTACACCTTC.

The table lists this clone with a count of one. This CDR3 reads CASSLEGRSNQPQHF. CDR3 sequence (DNA): TGTGCCAGCAGCTTAGAAGGACGGAGCAATCAGCCCCAGCATTTT. The V gene is TRBV7-2, the J gene TRBJ1-5, with D unresolved. Deletions cut 1 base from V and 1 base from J, with 8 bases between. This CDR3 has 15 amino acids. Germline CDR1 reads SGHTA; CDR2 reads FQGNSA. Variable domain in full (rest from reference TRBV7-2 and TRBJ1-5): GAGVSQSPSNKVTEKGKDVELRCDPISGHTALYWYRQSLGQGLEFLIYFQGNSAPDKSGLPSDRFSAERTGGSVSTLTIQRTQQEDSAVYLCASSLEGRSNQPQHFGDGTRLSIL.

V gene TRBV11-2 combines with J gene TRBJ1-5; D not certain. V was cut by 5 bases and J by 7 bases, with 9 bases left in between. Germline values: CDR1 SGHAT, CDR2 FQNNGV. The CDR3 length is 12 residues. CDR3 sequence (DNA): TGTGCCAGCAGCCTCCTGGGGCAGCCCCAGCATTTT. This translates into CASSLLGQPQHF.

This chain uses TRBV27 with TRBJ1-5, with D unresolved. Trimming shortened V by 1 base and J by 1 base, and 8 bases separated the two germline ends. CDR3 length: 15 amino acids. Per the germline V gene, CDR1 is MNHEY and CDR2 is SMNVEV (reference sequence). The CDR3 loop is CASSLFQDSNQPQHF. CDR3 DNA sequence: TGTGCCAGCAGTTTATTCCAGGACAGCAATCAGCCCCAGCATTTT.

The genes are TRBV6-5 and TRBJ2-7; D possibly uses TRBD1 or TRBD2 (6 bases each). This CDR3 is built from 15 residues. Trimming took off 0 bases at V and 3 bases at J, with 12 bases between the two ends. CDR1 is MNHEY and CDR2 is SVGAGI in the germline V gene. This chain's CDR3 is CASSYSYGGDYEQYF. Written as DNA, the CDR3 is TGTGCCAGCAGTTACTCGTACGGGGGCGACTACGAGCAGTACTTC.

A note on this clone: The same CDR3 arises from other DNA sequences in this sample as well. The genes are TRBV5-6 and TRBJ2-3, with D possibly being TRBD2 (7 bases). This CDR3 is built from 15 residues. V was clipped by 0 bases and J by 3 bases, with 11 bases between them. Germline values: CDR1 SGHDT, CDR2 YYEEEE. The CDR3 region has the DNA TGTGCCAGCAGCTTGGCGGCGGGGGCGACAGATACGCAGTATTTT. Its protein product is CASSLAAGATDTQYF.

Only a few counts were recorded for this clone. The chain carries TRBV5-6 and TRBJ1-2; D is unresolved. Trimming pared 3 bases from V and 0 bases from J, leaving 18 bases between. The CDR3 runs 17 residues. Looked up from germline, CDR1 is SGHDT and CDR2 is YYEEEE. CDR3 DNA sequence: TGTGCCAGCAGCTCGTCCCAGGTCCGAAGTGCTAACTATGGCTACACCTTC. Amino acid sequence: CASSSSQVRSANYGYTF.

The chain is built from TRBV28 and TRBJ2-1; 8 bases match TRBD1. The V gene's germline CDR1 is MDHEN and CDR2 SYDVKM. V shed 7 bases, J shed 2 bases, and the junction held 4 bases outside the gene matches. This CDR3 has 14 amino acids. The CDR3 DNA reads TGTGCCAGCATCCCGGGACAGGCCTACAATGAGCAGTTCTTC. Translating gives CASIPGQAYNEQFF.

This sequence joins TRBV6-5 and TRBJ1-2; no clear D. The germline V gene has CDR1 MNHEY and CDR2 SVGAGI. The CDR3 sequence is 13 residues long. The V end lost 2 bases, the J end lost 1 base, and 5 bases lay between the germline ends. Here the CDR3 reads CASSYGINYGYTF. The CDR3 DNA sequence: TGTGCCAGCAGTTACGGGATTAACTATGGCTACACCTTC.

The chain recombines TRBV28 with TRBJ2-7, with a tentative D call TRBD1 (6 bases). Germline CDR1 and CDR2: MDHEN and SYDVKM. The germline V and J ends were trimmed by 5 bases and 2 bases, with 13 bases remaining between them. This CDR3 is 14 amino acids long. CDR3 residues: CASSVGGRTYEQYF. The CDR3 bases are TGTGCCAGCAGTGTTGGGGGCAGAACCTACGAGCAGTACTTC.

This chain joins TRBV12-3 or TRBV12-4 and TRBJ1-2; D is unresolved. This CDR3 contains 13 residues. V was shortened by 7 bases and J by 8 bases, with 17 bases between the two germline ends. CDR3 sequence reads: CASNLGGGGGYTF. The CDR3 DNA reads TGTGCCAGCAACCTGGGTGGTGGCGGGGGCTACACCTTC.

The chain links TRBV21-1 to TRBJ1-3; TRBD1, the table's D call, was not compared with the DNA. TRBV21-1 is tagged as a pseudogene. The CDR3 runs 17 residues. Here the CDR3 reads CASSKGRDRGRGNTIYF. In nucleotides, the CDR3 is TGTGCCAGCAGCAAAGGCCGGGACAGGGGGCGAGGAAACACCATATATTTT.

The chain combines TRBV7-9 with TRBJ2-7; 9 bases map to TRBD2. V shed 0 bases, J shed 8 bases, and the junction held 5 bases outside the gene matches. This CDR3 is built from 14 residues. In germline, CDR1 is SEHNR, CDR2 FQNEAQ (reference sequence). The CDR3 DNA reads TGTGCCAGCAGCTTAGCGTCTAGCGGGGTGAAGCAGTACTTC. Its translation: CASSLASSGVKQYF.

CDR3 nucleotides: TGTGCCAGCAGGGGGTTTCGGGGGGCGCGAGGCTACACCTTC. This encodes CASRGFRGARGYTF. The chain carries TRBV7-2 and TRBJ1-2; TRBD1 might be the D (6 bases). The CDR3 sequence is 14 residues long. Trimming removed 6 bases from V and 8 bases from J, with 19 bases in between. Germline V gene lookup returns CDR1 SGHTA and CDR2 FQGNSA.

CDR3 region: CAHNRQVTNYGYTF. CDR3 bases: TGTGCCCATAACCGACAGGTGACTAACTATGGCTACACCTTC. This chain uses TRBV2 with TRBJ1-2; D may be TRBD1 (6 bases). Trimming stripped 11 bases from V and 0 bases from J, with 16 bases between. Germline V gene data show CDR1 as SNHLY and CDR2 as FYNNEI. This CDR3 has 14 residues.

CDR3 nucleotide sequence: TGTGCCAGCAGAGGACAGGGGGCGCGGTCTGGGGCCAACGTCCTGACTTTC. It yields the protein CASRGQGARSGANVLTF. V is TRBV28 and J is TRBJ2-6, with 11 bases identical to TRBD1. Looked up from germline, CDR1 is MDHEN and CDR2 is SYDVKM. V shed 6 bases, J shed 1 base, and the junction held 5 bases outside the gene matches. The length of the CDR3 is 17 residues.

The chain uses TRBV5-1 and TRBJ2-2, with 9 bases lining up with TRBD2. The CDR3 sequence is 17 residues long. CDR1 and CDR2 from the germline V gene are SGHRS and YFSETQ. The V and J ends lost 3 bases and 4 bases, in that order; junction bases with no gene match: 10. CDR3 DNA: TGCGCCAGCAGCTCTGGGGTAGCGGGGGTTTCCACCGGGGAGCTGTTTTTT. Protein product: CASSSGVAGVSTGELFF.

The chain employs TRBV4-3 and TRBJ2-2; D uncertain. Germline V gene lookup returns CDR1 LGHNA and CDR2 YSLEER. This CDR3 has 15 amino acids. V was trimmed by 4 bases and J by 6 bases, leaving 15 bases between them. The CDR3 spells CASSPERARAGELFF. CDR3 nucleotide sequence: TGCGCCAGCAGCCCTGAACGTGCTAGAGCCGGGGAGCTGTTTTTT.

The gene calls are TRBV3-1 (or the pseudogene TRBV3-2) and TRBJ2-5; TRBD1 aligns across 10 bases. CDR3 length: 14 residues. V was pared by 8 bases and J by 1 base, with 4 bases of the junction left unmatched. Germline V gene lookup returns CDR1 LGHDT and CDR2 YNNKEL (reference sequence). This CDR3 reads CASWDRGFQETQYF. The CDR3 DNA reads TGTGCCAGCTGGGACAGGGGCTTCCAAGAGACCCAGTACTTC.

V usage is TRBV20-1 and J usage is TRBJ1-5; D gene unclear. Trimming removed 5 bases from V and 7 bases from J, with 6 bases in between. The V gene's germline CDR1 is DFQATT and CDR2 SNEGSKA (reference sequence). The CDR3 is made up of 10 amino acids. DNA for the CDR3: TGCAGTGCTTTTTGCCAGCCCCAGCATTTT. It translates to CSAFCQPQHF.